The rows below give T cell receptor beta chains drawn from one sample of a study of shared clonotypes between healthy human individuals. Repertoires were generated with immunoSEQ multiplex PCR, while TCRdb's copy carries only in-frame clones and drops some. The sample includes about 2.1 million clones, roughly 91% of them seen just once. The material sequenced was naive CD8+ T cells from PBMCs. The receptors stem from a young man in good health. Some clones in this sample may be carry-over from other donors' samples. CDR3s include the opening cysteine and the closing phenylalanine or tryptophan. The order of the fields is J gene, V gene, D gene, clone size, CDR3 length, CDR3 DNA, CDR3 protein. A D gene is named only where the DNA matches it firmly. The listing skips clone size in some rows; elsewhere it reads once, few, many or a size class.

J: TRBJ1-2; V: TRBV19; D: -; size: -; length: 16; DNA: TGTGCCAGTAGTCTATCAACGGAACCGGTTAACTATGGCTACACCTTC; CDR3: CASSLSTEPVNYGYTF
J: TRBJ2-3; V: TRBV5-4; D: TRBD2; size: -; length: 16; DNA: TGTGCCAGCAGCTTGGGGGCGGGAGGGCCTGCAGATACGCAGTATTTT; CDR3: CASSLGAGGPADTQYF
J: TRBJ2-7; V: TRBV19; D: -; size: once; length: 13; DNA: TGTGCCTCGGGACCCCAGTGGTCCTACGAGCAGTACTTC; CDR3: CASGPQWSYEQYF
J: TRBJ2-3; V: TRBV27; D: TRBD1; size: -; length: 18; DNA: TGTGCCAGCAGTCCCCTGGACAGGGGGCTGCCTAGCACAGATACGCAGTATTTT; CDR3: CASSPLDRGLPSTDTQYF
J: TRBJ2-7; V: TRBV10-3; D: TRBD1; size: -; length: 14; DNA: TGTGCCATCAGTTCCGGGACAGGGTATTACGAGCAGTACTTC; CDR3: CAISSGTGYYEQYF
J: TRBJ2-2; V: TRBV29-1; D: -; size: -; length: 13; DNA: TGCAGCGTGGACAGCATCAAAACCGGGGAGCTGTTTTTT; CDR3: CSVDSIKTGELFF
J: TRBJ2-7; V: TRBV19; D: TRBD2; size: -; length: 15; DNA: TGTGCCAGTAGTATCGGACTAGCGGTATTCTACGAGCAGTACTTC; CDR3: CASSIGLAVFYEQYF
J: TRBJ1-4; V: TRBV27; D: -; size: -; length: 15; DNA: TGTGCCAGCAGGCCCGGTGGGGGTACAAATGAAAAACTGTTTTTT; CDR3: CASRPGGGTNEKLFF
J: TRBJ2-1; V: TRBV5-6; D: TRBD2; size: -; length: 15; DNA: TGTGCCAGCAGCTGGGGTAGCGGGAGTTACAATGAGCAGTTCTTC; CDR3: CASSWGSGSYNEQFF
J: TRBJ2-7; V: TRBV7-9; D: -; size: -; length: 14; DNA: TGTGCCAGCAGCTTGGACAGTCGTCTCTACGAGCAGTACTTC; CDR3: CASSLDSRLYEQYF
J: TRBJ1-1; V: TRBV5-1; D: -; size: -; length: 15; DNA: TGCGCCAGCAGCTTGGGTGCAGGGGCCAACACTGAAGCTTTCTTT; CDR3: CASSLGAGANTEAFF
J: TRBJ2-1; V: TRBV4-3; D: -; size: -; length: 15; DNA: TGCGCCAGCAGCCAAGAAGGCGCGGGATACAATGAGCAGTTCTTC; CDR3: CASSQEGAGYNEQFF
J: TRBJ1-1; V: TRBV15; D: -; size: -; length: 13; DNA: TGTGCCACCACCTTGGACACCTACACTGAAGCTTTCTTT; CDR3: CATTLDTYTEAFF
J: TRBJ2-3; V: TRBV6-5; D: -; size: -; length: 14; DNA: TGTGCCAGCAGACCGCGGGAATGGGCAGATACGCAGTATTTT; CDR3: CASRPREWADTQYF
J: TRBJ2-2; V: TRBV4-1; D: -; size: -; length: 17; DNA: TGCGCCAGCAGCCAAGGGAGGAGGGGAGTAGGCACCGGGGAGCTGTTTTTT; CDR3: CASSQGRRGVGTGELFF
J: TRBJ1-2; V: TRBV10-3; D: TRBD1; size: once; length: 14; DNA: TGTGCCATCAGTGAGGGGACAGGGGGGTATGGCTACACCTTC; CDR3: CAISEGTGGYGYTF
J: TRBJ2-1; V: TRBV5-6; D: TRBD1; size: -; length: 15; DNA: TGTGCCAGCAGCTTAGAGACAGGGGATGTAAATGAGCAGTTCTTC; CDR3: CASSLETGDVNEQFF
J: TRBJ2-1; V: TRBV27; D: TRBD2; size: -; length: 15; DNA: TGTGCCAGCACCCGAGGAGGACTAGCCTACAATGAGCAGTTCTTC; CDR3: CASTRGGLAYNEQFF
J: TRBJ2-4; V: TRBV19; D: -; size: -; length: 18; DNA: TGTGCCAGTAGTTCTCCCCCTACAGGTACCGGGGCCAAAAACATTCAGTACTTC; CDR3: CASSSPPTGTGAKNIQYF
J: TRBJ2-5; V: TRBV7-9; D: -; size: -; length: 16; DNA: TGTGCCAGCAGCTTAGGACGACAAGGGGCCGGAGAGACCCAGTACTTC; CDR3: CASSLGRQGAGETQYF
J: TRBJ2-7; V: TRBV28; D: -; size: -; length: 15; DNA: TGTGCCAGCAGTTTTACCCGGACCATTCCCTACGAGCAGTACTTC; CDR3: CASSFTRTIPYEQYF
J: TRBJ2-5; V: TRBV28; D: TRBD2; size: -; length: 15; DNA: TGTGCCAGCAGTCAAACGGCGGGAGTGGGAGAGACCCAGTACTTC; CDR3: CASSQTAGVGETQYF
J: TRBJ2-1; V: TRBV7-8; D: -; size: -; length: 14; DNA: TGTGCCAGCAGTGACTCCCCGACCAACAATGAGCAGTTCTTC; CDR3: CASSDSPTNNEQFF
J: TRBJ1-2; V: TRBV5-4; D: -; size: -; length: 16; DNA: TGTGCCAGCAGCCACGGGGATCTCCAGCGGAAGGAAGGCTACACCTTC; CDR3: CASSHGDLQRKEGYTF
J: TRBJ1-4; V: TRBV7-9; D: -; size: -; length: 15; DNA: TGTGCCAGCAGCTTAGCGACAGCAACTAATGAAAAACTGTTTTTT; CDR3: CASSLATATNEKLFF
J: TRBJ1-2; V: TRBV27; D: -; size: -; length: 14; DNA: TGTGCCAGCAGTTTATCCCCAGGGTTCGGCGGCTACACCTTC; CDR3: CASSLSPGFGGYTF
J: TRBJ1-5; V: TRBV5-5; D: TRBD1; size: -; length: 14; DNA: TGTGCCAGCAGCTCGACAGGGATAGGACAGCCCCAGCATTTT; CDR3: CASSSTGIGQPQHF
J: TRBJ2-1; V: TRBV5-6; D: -; size: -; length: 14; DNA: TGTGCCAGCAGCTTTCTGGGAGATTACAATGAGCAGTTCTTC; CDR3: CASSFLGDYNEQFF
J: TRBJ2-3; V: TRBV11-3; D: -; size: -; length: 15; DNA: TGTGCCAGCACCCGTTCCCGCGGGAGCACAGATACGCAGTATTTT; CDR3: CASTRSRGSTDTQYF
J: TRBJ1-5; V: TRBV7-9; D: -; size: -; length: 17; DNA: TGTGCCAGCAGCTTAGCTACGGGAAGACGGACCCATCAGCCCCAGCATTTT; CDR3: CASSLATGRRTHQPQHF
J: TRBJ2-2; V: TRBV27; D: -; size: -; length: 14; DNA: TGTGCCAGCACTGGTGACCAAACCACCGGGGAGCTGTTTTTT; CDR3: CASTGDQTTGELFF
J: TRBJ2-7; V: TRBV5-1; D: TRBD2; size: -; length: 18; DNA: TGCGCCAGCAGCTTGTACGGGGTTGGACTAGCGGGATCCTGGGAGCAGTACTTC; CDR3: CASSLYGVGLAGSWEQYF
J: TRBJ2-7; V: TRBV5-1; D: -; size: -; length: 15; DNA: TGCGCCAGCAGCTTGTGGGCAGGGAGCTCCTACGAGCAGTACTTC; CDR3: CASSLWAGSSYEQYF
J: TRBJ1-4; V: TRBV14; D: -; size: -; length: 15; DNA: TGTGCCAGCAGCCAAGAGGGAATATATAATGAAAAACTGTTTTTT; CDR3: CASSQEGIYNEKLFF
J: TRBJ2-3; V: TRBV7-3; D: -; size: -; length: 13; DNA: TGTGCCAGCAGCTTAAATGGGGCAGATACGCAGTATTTT; CDR3: CASSLNGADTQYF
J: TRBJ2-2; V: TRBV5-4; D: -; size: -; length: 11; DNA: TGTGCCAGCAGCTCATACGGGGAGCTGTTTTTT; CDR3: CASSSYGELFF